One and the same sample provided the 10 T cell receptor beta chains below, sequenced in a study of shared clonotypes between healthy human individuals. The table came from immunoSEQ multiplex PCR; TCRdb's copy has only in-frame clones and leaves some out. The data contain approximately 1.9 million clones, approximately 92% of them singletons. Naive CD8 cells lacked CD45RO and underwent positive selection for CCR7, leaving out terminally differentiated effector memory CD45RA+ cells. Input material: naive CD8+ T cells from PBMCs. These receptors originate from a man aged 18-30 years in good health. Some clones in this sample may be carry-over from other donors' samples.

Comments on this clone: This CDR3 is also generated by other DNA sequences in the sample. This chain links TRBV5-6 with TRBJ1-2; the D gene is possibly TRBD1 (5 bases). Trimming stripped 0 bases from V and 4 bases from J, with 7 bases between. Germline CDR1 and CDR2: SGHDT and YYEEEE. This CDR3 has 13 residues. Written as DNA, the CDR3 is TGTGCCAGCAGCTTGGGACAGTTCTATGGCTACACCTTC. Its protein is CASSLGQFYGYTF.

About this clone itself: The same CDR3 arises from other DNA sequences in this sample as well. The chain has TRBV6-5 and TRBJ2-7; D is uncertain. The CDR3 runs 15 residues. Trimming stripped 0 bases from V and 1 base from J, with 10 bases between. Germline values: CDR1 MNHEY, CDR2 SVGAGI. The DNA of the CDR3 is TGTGCCAGCAGTTACTCTGAGAGGCGATCCTACGAGCAGTACTTC. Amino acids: CASSYSERRSYEQYF.

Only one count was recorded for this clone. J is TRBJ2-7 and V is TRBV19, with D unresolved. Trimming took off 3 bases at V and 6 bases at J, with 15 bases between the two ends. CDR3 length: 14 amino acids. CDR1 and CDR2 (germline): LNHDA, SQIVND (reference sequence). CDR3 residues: CASSISDKRTEQYF. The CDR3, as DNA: TGTGCCAGTAGTATCTCGGATAAAAGGACCGAGCAGTACTTC.

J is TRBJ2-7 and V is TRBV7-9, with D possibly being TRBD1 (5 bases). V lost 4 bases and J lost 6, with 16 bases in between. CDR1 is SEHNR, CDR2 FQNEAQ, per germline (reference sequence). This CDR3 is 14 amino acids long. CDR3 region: CASSSLRYQGEQYF. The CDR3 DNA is TGTGCCAGCAGCTCCCTACGGTACCAGGGCGAGCAGTACTTC.

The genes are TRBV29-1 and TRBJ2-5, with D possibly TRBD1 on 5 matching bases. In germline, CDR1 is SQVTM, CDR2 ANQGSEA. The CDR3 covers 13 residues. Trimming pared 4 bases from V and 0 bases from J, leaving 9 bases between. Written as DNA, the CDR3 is TGCAGCGTTGGTACAGGAAACCAAGAGACCCAGTACTTC. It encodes CSVGTGNQETQYF.

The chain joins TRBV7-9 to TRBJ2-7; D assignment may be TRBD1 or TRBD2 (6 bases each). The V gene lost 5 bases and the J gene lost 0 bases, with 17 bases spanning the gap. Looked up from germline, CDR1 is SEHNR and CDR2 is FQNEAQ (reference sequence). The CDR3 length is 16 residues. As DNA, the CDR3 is TGTGCCAGCAGCCGAGGGGGGACCCCCGGCTCCTACGAGCAGTACTTC. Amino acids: CASSRGGTPGSYEQYF.

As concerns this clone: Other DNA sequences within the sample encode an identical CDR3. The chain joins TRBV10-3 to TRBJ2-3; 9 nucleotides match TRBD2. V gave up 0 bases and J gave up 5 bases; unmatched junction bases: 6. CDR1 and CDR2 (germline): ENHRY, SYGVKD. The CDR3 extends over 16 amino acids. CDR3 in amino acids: CAISESLAGEVDTQYF. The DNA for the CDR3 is TGTGCCATCAGTGAGTCTTTAGCGGGAGAAGTAGATACGCAGTATTTT.

CDR3 coding DNA: TGTGCCAGCAGTTATGGGGGGTTGGGTAATGAGCAGTTCTTC. The encoded protein is CASSYGGLGNEQFF. The chain uses TRBV6-5 and TRBJ2-1; D possibly corresponds to TRBD2 (6 bases). V was trimmed by 3 bases and J by 7 bases, leaving 13 bases between them. The CDR3 is made up of 14 amino acids. Germline-derived CDR1 and CDR2 are MNHEY and SVGAGI.

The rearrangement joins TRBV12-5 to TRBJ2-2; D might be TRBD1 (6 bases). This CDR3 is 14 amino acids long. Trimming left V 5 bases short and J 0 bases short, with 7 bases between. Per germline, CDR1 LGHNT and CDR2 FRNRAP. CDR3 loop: CASGRTANTGELFF. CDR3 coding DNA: TGTGCTAGTGGTAGGACAGCGAACACCGGGGAGCTGTTTTTT.

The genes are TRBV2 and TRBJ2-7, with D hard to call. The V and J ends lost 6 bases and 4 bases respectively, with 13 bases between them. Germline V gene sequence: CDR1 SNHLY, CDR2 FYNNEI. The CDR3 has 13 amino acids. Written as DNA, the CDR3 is TGTGCCAGCAGCGGCCTACGCGGTTACGAGCAGTACTTC. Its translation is CASSGLRGYEQYF.